One sample yielded the 25 T cell receptor beta chains listed below, sequenced in a study of graft-versus-host responses after intestinal transplantation. The antigens these receptors bind are not known. Assay: immunoSEQ multiplex PCR; the TCRdb copy retains only in-frame clones and omits some. The sample yields more than 65,000 clones, about 87% seen once. The sequencing here drew on unstimulated CD4+ T cells sorted from spleen or lymph node cells, taken before transplant. All receptors derive from a human donor who was the organ donor for an intestinal transplant.

The gene calls are TRBV6-1 and TRBJ1-6; 10 bases match TRBD1. Germline CDR1 MNHNS, CDR2 SASEGT. Germline trimming cut 6 bases from V and 8 bases from J; bases unmatched to any gene: 7. There are 15 residues in the CDR3. CDR3 amino acids: CASRAGTGVYSPLHF. The CDR3 coding sequence is TGTGCCAGCAGAGCAGGGACAGGGGTGTATTCACCCCTCCACTTT.

This clone was seen a few times. The chain links TRBV7-8 to TRBJ1-2; D perhaps matches TRBD1 (5 bases). V was clipped by 0 bases and J by 5 bases, with 13 bases between them. The CDR3 runs to 15 residues. The V gene's germline CDR1 is SGHVS and CDR2 FQNEAQ. The CDR3 DNA is TGTGCCAGCAGCTTAGCGCGGGGGGTTAGATATGGCTACACCTTC. Translating gives CASSLARGVRYGYTF.

The chain couples TRBV6-1 to TRBJ2-5; tentative D call: TRBD2 (7 bases). Germline lookup yields CDR1 MNHNS and CDR2 SASEGT. This CDR3 is built from 14 residues. Deletions cut 6 bases from V and 4 bases from J, with 15 bases between. The CDR3 sequence: CASSFGGPTETQYF. For the CDR3, the DNA is TGTGCCAGCAGCTTCGGGGGGCCCACAGAGACCCAGTACTTC.

The rearrangement uses TRBV4-3 and TRBJ2-5; TRBD1 might be the D (7 bases). The CDR3 length is 14 residues. CDR1 and CDR2 from the germline V gene are LGHNA and YSLEER. The V end was cut by 4 bases, the J end by 4 bases, with 13 bases between. The CDR3 spells CASSPGGGGETQYF. In DNA, the CDR3 is TGCGCCAGCAGCCCAGGGGGAGGCGGAGAGACCCAGTACTTC.

This chain links TRBV7-3 with TRBJ2-3; 12 nucleotides match TRBD2. J was trimmed by 2 bases and V by 8 bases; bases with no gene match: 8. Germline V gene data show CDR1 as SGHTA and CDR2 as FQGTGA. The CDR3 contains 16 residues. CDR3 DNA sequence: TGTGCCAGCCTCAGAACTAGCGGGGGGTACACAGATACGCAGTATTTT. Protein sequence: CASLRTSGGYTDTQYF.

This chain links TRBV19 with TRBJ1-5, with 8 bases lining up with TRBD1. The CDR3 spans 16 residues. From germline, CDR1 is LNHDA and CDR2 SQIVND (reference sequence). V dropped 5 bases and J dropped 2; count of bases not matched to a gene: 8. The CDR3: CASSSRQGLGNQPQHF. The CDR3 DNA is TGTGCCAGTAGTTCCCGACAGGGGCTTGGCAATCAGCCCCAGCATTTT. Combining the CDR3 with reference TRBV19 and TRBJ1-5 gives the whole variable domain DGGITQSPKYLFRKEGQNVTLSCEQNLNHDAMYWYRQDPGQGLRLIYYSQIVNDFQKGDIAEGYSVSREKKESFPLTVTSAQKNPTAFYLCASSSRQGLGNQPQHFGDGTRLSIL.

This clone occurred a few times. This chain uses TRBV28 with TRBJ1-2, with TRBD1 identical over 7 bases. Per the germline V gene, CDR1 is MDHEN and CDR2 is SYDVKM. V lost 6 bases, J lost 4 bases, and 8 bases stayed unmatched. The CDR3 loop spans 14 amino acids. Written as DNA, the CDR3 is TGTGCCAGCAGCCCGGGACAGCTTAGCTATGGCTACACCTTC. Its translation is CASSPGQLSYGYTF.

The J gene is TRBJ2-5, the V gene TRBV5-6, with TRBD2 identical over 8 bases. Germline CDR1 SGHDT, CDR2 YYEEEE. Losses at the gene ends were 0 bases for V and 2 bases for J; bases not matched to a gene: 3. The CDR3 consists of 15 residues. The CDR3 loop reads CASSLGSGTQETQYF. The DNA of the CDR3 is TGTGCCAGCAGCTTGGGTAGCGGGACTCAAGAGACCCAGTACTTC. The entire variable domain, with the rest obtained from reference TRBV5-6 and TRBJ2-5, is as follows: DAGVTQSPTHLIKTRGQQVTLRCSPKSGHDTVSWYQQALGQGPQFIFQYYEEEERQRGNFPDRFSGHQFPNYSSELNVNALLLGDSALYLCASSLGSGTQETQYFGPGTRLLVL.

V is TRBV15 and J is TRBJ1-3; weak D call: TRBD1 (5 bases). Trimming left V 6 bases short and J 0 bases short, with 12 bases between. This CDR3 is built from 15 residues. The germline gives CDR1 LNHNV, CDR2 YYDKDF (reference sequence). CDR3 DNA: TGTGCCACCAGGGCCAGGGCAGGCTCTGGAAACACCATATATTTT. Its protein product is CATRARAGSGNTIYF.

This clone was detected a few times. J is TRBJ1-3 and V is TRBV18; D possibly corresponds to TRBD1 (6 bases). Germline V lookup: CDR1 KGHSH, CDR2 LQKENI. The CDR3 has 11 amino acids. The V gene lost 2 bases and the J gene lost 11 bases, with 7 bases spanning the gap. CDR3 sequence: CASSPGGPIYF. The DNA for the CDR3 is TGTGCCAGCTCACCAGGGGGCCCCATATATTTT.

The chain joins TRBV7-6 to TRBJ1-1; TRBD1 matches 7 bases. Germline assignment: CDR1 SGHVS and CDR2 FNYEAQ. With 2 bases clipped from V and 1 base from J, the junction kept 1 base outside the gene matches. The CDR3 is 14 amino acids. The CDR3 bases are TGTGCCAGCAGCTTAAACAGGGGGAACACTGAAGCTTTCTTT. This encodes CASSLNRGNTEAFF. Combining the CDR3 with reference TRBV7-6 and TRBJ1-1 gives the whole variable domain GAGVSQSPRYKVTKRGQDVALRCDPISGHVSLYWYRQALGQGPEFLTYFNYEAQQDKSGLPNDRFSAERPEGSISTLTIQRTEQRDSAMYRCASSLNRGNTEAFFGQGTRLTVV.

This clone was observed a few times. The V and J genes are TRBV7-9 and TRBJ1-1; tentatively, D is TRBD1 (5 bases). Germline lookup yields CDR1 SEHNR and CDR2 FQNEAQ (reference sequence). With 5 bases removed from V and 1 base from J, the gap between germline ends came to 17 bases. CDR3 size: 16 residues. The CDR3 DNA sequence: TGTGCCAGCAGCCGTACATCGGGACTTTCGAACACTGAAGCTTTCTTT. It specifies CASSRTSGLSNTEAFF.

This chain links TRBV6-1 with TRBJ2-3, with 9 bases fitting TRBD2. The CDR3 has 15 amino acids. V dropped 8 bases and J dropped 3; count of bases not matched to a gene: 9. The germline gives CDR1 MNHNS, CDR2 SASEGT. This chain's CDR3 is CASYYGTSFTDTQYF. CDR3 DNA: TGTGCCAGCTACTACGGGACTAGCTTTACAGATACGCAGTATTTT.

The rearrangement joins TRBV5-6 to TRBJ1-2; 7 bases are shared with TRBD1. This CDR3 region has 16 residues. The J segment lost 4 bases and the V segment lost 4 bases, leaving 13 bases of the junction unmatched. Germline V gene lookup returns CDR1 SGHDT and CDR2 YYEEEE. In DNA form, the CDR3 reads TGTGCCAGCAGCCTCCTGAGGACAGGCAACCTCTATGGCTACACCTTC. Residues: CASSLLRTGNLYGYTF.

This rearrangement joins TRBV18 to TRBJ2-5; possible D gene TRBD2, 5 bases. This CDR3 has 12 residues. The germline V gene has CDR1 KGHSH and CDR2 LQKENI. Trimming removed 5 bases from V and 1 base from J, with 5 bases in between. CDR3: CASSAGQETQYF. The CDR3 coding sequence is TGTGCCAGCTCAGCGGGCCAAGAGACCCAGTACTTC. The entire variable domain, with the rest obtained from reference TRBV18 and TRBJ2-5, is as follows: NAGVMQNPRHLVRRRGQEARLRCSPMKGHSHVYWYRQLPEEGLKFMVYLQKENIIDESGMPKERFSAEFPKEGPSILRIQQVVRGDSAAYFCASSAGQETQYFGPGTRLLVL.

J is TRBJ1-3 and V is TRBV28; D might be TRBD1 (5 bases). The germline CDR1 and CDR2 sequences are MDHEN and SYDVKM. V gave up 3 bases and J gave up 2 bases, with 14 bases separating them. The CDR3 consists of 16 residues. CDR3 loop: CASSLVQGSTGNTIYF. CDR3 coding DNA: TGTGCCAGCAGTTTGGTTCAGGGCTCGACTGGAAACACCATATATTTT.

The sample holds one count of this clone. J is TRBJ1-3 and V is TRBV5-6; a possible D gene is TRBD1 (5 bases). The CDR3 consists of 14 residues. V dropped 4 bases and J dropped 2 bases, with 10 bases sitting between them. The germline CDR1 and CDR2 sequences are SGHDT and YYEEEE. CDR3: CASSSPGAGNTIYF. The CDR3 DNA sequence: TGTGCCAGCAGCAGCCCGGGGGCTGGAAACACCATATATTTT.

V is TRBV11-2 and J is TRBJ2-3; D uncertain. V lost 5 bases, J lost 4 bases, and 7 bases lay in between. The length of the CDR3 is 12 residues. Germline lookup yields CDR1 SGHAT and CDR2 FQNNGV. The CDR3 is CASSGPSDTQYF. The DNA of the CDR3 is TGTGCCAGCAGCGGGCCCTCAGATACGCAGTATTTT.

The chain joins TRBV10-1 to TRBJ2-6, with D tentatively TRBD2 (6 bases). Deletions cut 10 bases from V and 0 bases from J, with 16 bases between. CDR3 length: 16 residues. Germline V gives CDR1 WNHNN, CDR2 SYGVQD (reference sequence). CDR3 loop: CAKGSGGVSGANVLTF. The CDR3 region has the DNA TGCGCCAAAGGTAGCGGCGGGGTCTCTGGGGCCAACGTCCTGACTTTC.

Of note for this clone: Its ends do not fully match the called genes, so a read error is possible. J is TRBJ1-1 and V is TRBV29-1, with 7 bases fitting TRBD1. This CDR3 has 12 residues. Germline-derived CDR1 and CDR2 are SQVTM and ANQGSEA. In DNA form, the CDR3 reads TGCAGCGTTGAGTTTGGGACAGCGAGGCTTTACTTT. Translation: CSVEFGTARLYF.

This clone was observed a single time. The sample has other DNA sequences that encode this CDR3 too. The J gene is TRBJ2-3, the V gene TRBV5-6; 7 bases agree with TRBD2. The CDR3 spans 15 residues. The trim removed 0 bases at V and 3 bases at J, leaving 4 bases unmatched. Germline V lookup: CDR1 SGHDT, CDR2 YYEEEE. The CDR3 is CASSLAGGGTDTQYF. Here the CDR3 DNA reads TGTGCCAGCAGCTTGGCCGGGGGAGGGACAGATACGCAGTATTTT.

The gene calls are TRBV5-4 and TRBJ1-1; D ambiguous. Germline V gene sequence: CDR1 SGHNT, CDR2 YYREEE (reference sequence). This CDR3 is 14 amino acids long. The V gene lost 2 bases and the J gene lost 3 bases, with 11 bases spanning the gap. The CDR3 region has the DNA TGTGCCAGCAGCTTTCGGGGTGGGGACACTGAAGCTTTCTTT. The encoded protein is CASSFRGGDTEAFF.

This clone appeared once. The chain employs TRBV28 and TRBJ2-7, with TRBD1 matching 8 bases. The CDR3 length is 15 residues. V was pared by 3 bases and J by 6 bases, with 10 bases of the junction left unmatched. Germline assignment: CDR1 MDHEN and CDR2 SYDVKM. The CDR3 DNA sequence: TGTGCCAGCAGTTTCGGGACAGGTACGGTATCCGAGCAGTACGTC. It specifies CASSFGTGTVSEQYV.

V usage is TRBV28 and J usage is TRBJ2-6, with TRBD1 as a possible D gene (6 bases). The length of the CDR3 is 17 residues. CDR1 and CDR2 (germline): MDHEN, SYDVKM. The V and J ends lost 7 bases and 0 bases respectively, with 16 bases between them. CDR3 bases: TGTGCCAGCACCTGGACAGTAGGGCTCTCTGGGGCCAACGTCCTGACTTTC. It is translated as CASTWTVGLSGANVLTF.

V and J are TRBV28 and TRBJ1-1; possible D gene TRBD1, 5 bases. V lost 6 bases, J lost 10 bases, and 15 bases lay in between. CDR1 MDHEN and CDR2 SYDVKM come from the germline V gene. The CDR3 covers 12 residues. The CDR3 DNA sequence: TGTGCCAGCAGCCCAGGGACTGTTCTAGCTTTCTTT. It specifies CASSPGTVLAFF. Drawing the rest from reference TRBV28 and TRBJ1-1, the complete variable domain is DVKVTQSSRYLVKRTGEKVFLECVQDMDHENMFWYRQDPGLGLRLIYFSYDVKMKEKGDIPEGYSVSREKKERFSLILESASTNQTSMYLCASSPGTVLAFFGQGTRLTVV.